The present T cell receptor beta chain was sequenced within a study of blood T cell repertoires in COVID-19. The CDR3 is 13 amino acids. The ends lost 5 bases at V and 8 bases at J; junction bases unmatched: 5. Germline lookup yields CDR1 SNHLY and CDR2 FYNNEI. In this sample, this clone turned up many times. Produced via immunoSEQ multiplex PCR; TCRdb's table is partial and in-frame only. This sample has some 330,000 clones, with roughly nine tenths found just once. The rearrangement uses TRBV2 and TRBJ2-1, with 8 positions matching TRBD1. Sequencing was performed on peripheral blood. The sequence derives from a woman in her 30s with COVID-19, enrolled during active disease. Here the CDR3 reads CASSPDRAHEQFF. CDR3 in DNA: TGTGCCAGCAGTCCGGACAGGGCCCATGAGCAGTTCTTC.